These 18 T cell receptor beta chains came from one sample sequenced in a study of blood T cell repertoires in COVID-19. The repertoire was sequenced with immunoSEQ multiplex PCR; TCRdb's copy has only in-frame clones and lacks some. Here the sample spans 52,000 or so clones, 60% to 85% being singletons. The sample comprised peripheral blood. The receptors here all came from a human donor in a cohort sampled during active COVID-19.

This clone appeared many times. The V call is TRBV5-4, the J call TRBJ2-7; D call uncertain. This CDR3 has 14 amino acids. Germline assignment: CDR1 SGHNT and CDR2 YYREEE (reference sequence). The V end lost 0 bases, the J end lost 2 bases, and 9 bases lay between the germline ends. As DNA, the CDR3 is TGTGCCAGCAGCTTGGACTTCACTGCCTACGAGCAGTACTTC. It is translated as CASSLDFTAYEQYF.

In its sample, this clone was seen once. The chain links TRBV19 to TRBJ1-4; TRBD1 might be the D (5 bases). Per the germline V gene, CDR1 is LNHDA and CDR2 is SQIVND (reference sequence). V dropped 3 bases and J dropped 0 bases, with 11 bases sitting between them. The CDR3 is 16 amino acids. The CDR3 sequence: CASSIGTDPTNEKLFF. The CDR3 DNA reads as TGTGCCAGTAGTATCGGGACTGACCCAACTAATGAAAAACTGTTTTTT.

The chain uses TRBV6-2 or TRBV6-3 and TRBJ1-6, with 8 positions matching TRBD1. Germline assignment: CDR1 MNHEY and CDR2 SVGEGT. The CDR3 totals 15 residues. With V trimmed by 6 bases and J by 7 bases, 8 bases remained unmatched. This CDR3 is CASSYDNRGNSPLHF. The CDR3 coding sequence is TGTGCCAGCAGCTATGACAACAGGGGGAATTCACCCCTCCACTTT.

This clone was picked up one time. The genes are TRBV30 and TRBJ1-2; 9 nucleotides line up with TRBD1. The germline CDR1 and CDR2 sequences are GTSNPN and SVGIG (reference sequence). The CDR3 has 16 residues. The J segment lost 2 bases and the V segment lost 3 bases, leaving 10 bases of the junction unmatched. DNA of the CDR3: TGTGCCTGGAGACGCACAGGGGGCTCCGCCAACTATGGCTACACCTTC. This sequence encodes CAWRRTGGSANYGYTF.

This clone was seen only a few times. The CDR3 DNA reads as TGTGCCAGCAGACCAACAGGGGGCACTGAAGCTTTCTTT. Translating gives CASRPTGGTEAFF. The V call is TRBV6-5, the J call TRBJ1-1; 8 bases line up with TRBD1. The CDR3 runs 13 residues. CDR1 and CDR2 (germline): MNHEY, SVGAGI. V lost 6 bases to trimming and J lost 4 bases; unmatched junction nucleotides: 4.

The chain joins TRBV5-1 to TRBJ1-2; 7 positions agree with TRBD1. Losses at the gene ends were 2 bases for V and 8 bases for J; bases not matched to a gene: 6. CDR3 length equals 13 residues. Germline V gives CDR1 SGHRS, CDR2 YFSETQ. The CDR3 loop is CASSLTTGDGYTF. The CDR3 nucleotides read TGCGCCAGCAGCTTAACAACAGGGGACGGCTACACCTTC.

This chain joins TRBV5-6 and TRBJ1-5, with a possible D match to TRBD1 (6 bases). Germline V gene lookup returns CDR1 SGHDT and CDR2 YYEEEE. Between the trimmed V and J ends, which lost 1 base and 5 bases, there was a span of 16 bases. The CDR3 is made up of 16 amino acids. The CDR3 reads CASSLFKTGPDQPQHF. DNA for the CDR3: TGTGCCAGCAGCTTGTTTAAAACAGGGCCAGATCAGCCCCAGCATTTT. Complete variable domain (other parts from reference TRBV5-6 and TRBJ1-5): DAGVTQSPTHLIKTRGQQVTLRCSPKSGHDTVSWYQQALGQGPQFIFQYYEEEERQRGNFPDRFSGHQFPNYSSELNVNALLLGDSALYLCASSLFKTGPDQPQHFGDGTRLSIL.

The chain links TRBV15 to TRBJ2-7; D might be TRBD2 (6 bases). The germline CDR1 and CDR2 sequences are LNHNV and YYDKDF (reference sequence). The CDR3 covers 15 residues. The ends were cut back, 5 bases at V and 5 bases at J, with 19 bases in the middle. The CDR3 bases are TGTGCCACCAGCCTCGCGCTCCCGGGGGAGGACGAGCAGTACTTC. Translating gives CATSLALPGEDEQYF.

The rearrangement joins TRBV11-2 to TRBJ1-1; D is possibly TRBD1 (5 bases). The V end lost 5 bases, the J end lost 5 bases, and 18 bases lay between the germline ends. The CDR3 extends over 15 amino acids. Germline CDR1 is SGHAT and CDR2 is FQNNGV. The DNA of the CDR3 is TGTGCCAGCAGCCCCGTCCTTAGACAGAATACTGAAGCTTTCTTT. This sequence encodes CASSPVLRQNTEAFF.

In this sample, this clone turned up a few times. This chain connects TRBV6-5 to TRBJ2-7; 8 bases fit TRBD1. V gave up 5 bases and J gave up 1 base; unmatched junction bases: 7. CDR3 length: 15 amino acids. Germline loops: CDR1 MNHEY, CDR2 SVGAGI. The CDR3 nucleotides are TGTGCCAGCAGTCAGACACAGGGGGGATCCTACGAGCAGTACTTC. This encodes CASSQTQGGSYEQYF.

The chain recombines TRBV4-3 with TRBJ1-1; D not resolved. The CDR3 runs 15 residues. Germline lookup yields CDR1 LGHNA and CDR2 YSLEER. The germline V and J ends were trimmed by 0 bases and 4 bases, with 12 bases remaining between them. The CDR3 is CASSQEVELRTEAFF. The CDR3 bases are TGCGCCAGCAGCCAAGAGGTTGAGCTCCGCACTGAAGCTTTCTTT.

The genes are TRBV27 and TRBJ1-4, with 9 bases lining up with TRBD1. The V and J ends lost 3 bases and 8 bases, in that order; junction bases with no gene match: 4. Germline CDR1 MNHEY, CDR2 SMNVEV (reference sequence). This CDR3 region has 14 residues. The CDR3 reads CASSFGQGIEKLFF. DNA for the CDR3: TGTGCCAGCAGTTTCGGACAGGGGATCGAAAAACTGTTTTTT.

This chain links TRBV27 with TRBJ2-7; no definite D call. The CDR3 loop spans 13 amino acids. Germline CDR1 reads MNHEY; CDR2 reads SMNVEV (reference sequence). The V and J ends lost 2 bases and 0 bases respectively, with 5 bases between them. For the CDR3, the DNA is TGTGCCAGCAGTTTAGCGGCCTCCTACGAGCAGTACTTC. It encodes CASSLAASYEQYF.

This clone was counted a single time. The genes are TRBV28 and TRBJ1-3; no reliable D call. Germline V gene sequence: CDR1 MDHEN, CDR2 SYDVKM. Trimming stripped 7 bases from V and 0 bases from J, with 16 bases between. This CDR3 is built from 16 residues. The CDR3 nucleotides read TGTGCCAGCACCGTGGGAGTTTCAGTCTCTGGAAACACCATATATTTT. Amino acid sequence: CASTVGVSVSGNTIYF.

The V call is TRBV15, the J call TRBJ2-5; D unresolved. Germline assignment: CDR1 LNHNV and CDR2 YYDKDF (reference sequence). The V end lost 1 base, the J end lost 5 bases, and 23 bases lay between the germline ends. CDR3 length equals 18 residues. CDR3 protein: CATSRGVLGPDPSETQYF. The DNA of the CDR3 is TGTGCCACCAGCAGAGGAGTACTTGGGCCCGACCCGTCTGAGACCCAGTACTTC.

This clone appeared once. The rearrangement joins TRBV10-2 to TRBJ1-1, with D maybe TRBD1 (6 bases). The CDR3 is made up of 13 amino acids. CDR1 and CDR2 (germline): WSHSY, SAAADI. The V end was cut by 9 bases, the J end by 1 base, with 12 bases between. The CDR3 protein is CASQRDKNTEAFF. The CDR3 nucleotides are TGCGCCAGTCAGCGGGACAAGAACACTGAAGCTTTCTTT.

This clone was picked up a small number of times. This chain joins TRBV19 and TRBJ1-5; D not resolved. The CDR3 extends over 15 amino acids. Trimming left V 3 bases short and J 7 bases short, with 16 bases between. From germline, CDR1 is LNHDA and CDR2 SQIVND (reference sequence). The CDR3: CASSMQAGLGQPQHF. The CDR3 bases are TGTGCCAGTAGTATGCAGGCAGGACTAGGGCAGCCCCAGCATTTT.

The rearrangement joins TRBV19 to TRBJ1-5; weak D call: TRBD1 (5 bases). CDR1 is LNHDA, CDR2 SQIVND, per germline (reference sequence). The CDR3 runs to 16 residues. V shed 5 bases and J shed 1 base, with 15 bases lying between them. This CDR3 is CASSPDDSSSNQPQHF. CDR3 sequence (DNA): TGTGCCAGTAGTCCCGACGACAGCTCGAGCAATCAGCCCCAGCATTTT.